A single T cell receptor (beta chain) is shown here with its context. What it binds is unknown. This sample is part of a study of CD8 T cells in ankylosing spondylitis. Findings and caveats of the study: Relatively rare in peripheral blood, disease-linked clones were also CD8+. Both synovial fluid and blood in reactive arthritis had previously been reported to carry some motif variants. Characteristic of ankylosing spondylitis blood, it appeared, was a TCR beta motif comprising several highly homologous variants. Disease-linked clones reportedly showed significant enrichment in matched ankylosing spondylitis synovial fluid.

In making TCR beta libraries, quantitative 5'-RACE with molecular barcodes was used. TCRdb processed the 5' RACE reads anew with MiXCR; each CDR3 protein has one entry. This sample has over 600,000 distinct CDR3 sequences, with around 20% found just once. J lost 1 base, V lost 7 bases, and 6 bases had no gene match. This CDR3 is 14 amino acids long. The source of this sequence is a male donor with ankylosing spondylitis. Sequencing was carried out using blood, either unsorted or a sorted T cell fraction (not recorded which). V usage is TRBV12-3 or TRBV12-4 and J usage is TRBJ2-5, with 7 bases aligning to TRBD1. CDR3 sequence reads: CASTDRDSQETQYF. The CDR3 DNA follows: TGTGCCAGCACCGACCGGGACAGCCAAGAGACCCAGTACTTC.